Listed below are T cell receptor beta chains from one sample, sequenced in a study of blood T cells in healthy people across ages. MiXCR, run by TCRdb on the 5' RACE reads, gives a single entry per CDR3 protein. This table has 1.5 million to 2 million distinct CDR3 sequences, about two fifths appearing once. Sequencing was performed on blood. These receptors came from a human donor in good health. CDR3s include the opening cysteine and the closing phenylalanine or tryptophan. The order of the fields is CDR3 DNA, CDR3 protein, V gene, clone size, D gene, J gene. D genes are given only for firm matches. Only some rows state a clone size, as once, few, many or a class for expanded clones.

CDR3 DNA: TGTGCCAGCAGCTCCGCAGGCCCTAACTATGGCTACACCTTC
CDR3 protein: CASSSAGPNYGYTF
V gene: TRBV7-2
clone size: -
D gene: -
J gene: TRBJ1-2

CDR3 DNA: TGTGCCAGTAGCTTATGGTCCCGGCGGGGCCTAAGCTCCTACGAGCAGTACTTC
CDR3 protein: CASSLWSRRGLSSYEQYF
V gene: TRBV7-2
clone size: -
D gene: -
J gene: TRBJ2-7

CDR3 DNA: TGTACCAGCAGCTTAGCACGTGAAGAGACCCAGTACTTC
CDR3 protein: CTSSLAREETQYF
V gene: TRBV7-2
clone size: few
D gene: -
J gene: TRBJ2-5

CDR3 DNA: TGTGCCAGCAGCTTGGCAGGGGGGTACTATGGCTACACCTTC
CDR3 protein: CASSLAGGYYGYTF
V gene: TRBV7-2
clone size: -
D gene: TRBD1
J gene: TRBJ1-2

CDR3 DNA: TGCGCCAGCAGCCACTCATTAAGGGGGGACACTGAAGCTTTCTTT
CDR3 protein: CASSHSLRGDTEAFF
V gene: TRBV4-3
clone size: -
D gene: -
J gene: TRBJ1-1

CDR3 DNA: TGCGCCAGCACCCCTATGGAGGGGGCGGGTGAGCAGTTCTTC
CDR3 protein: CASTPMEGAGEQFF
V gene: TRBV4-1
clone size: few
D gene: -
J gene: TRBJ2-1

CDR3 DNA: TGCAGTGCTCTACGCACAGATACGCAGTATTTT
CDR3 protein: CSALRTDTQYF
V gene: TRBV20-1
clone size: -
D gene: -
J gene: TRBJ2-3

CDR3 DNA: TGTGCCAGCAGCTTCTTCGGGCTAAAACTGTTTTTT
CDR3 protein: CASSFFGLKLFF
V gene: TRBV11-1
clone size: -
D gene: -
J gene: TRBJ1-4

CDR3 DNA: TGTGCCAGCAGACGCCGCAACGATGGCACTGAAGCTTTCTTT
CDR3 protein: CASRRRNDGTEAFF
V gene: TRBV12-3/TRBV12-4
clone size: -
D gene: -
J gene: TRBJ1-1

CDR3 DNA: TGTGCCAGCAGTTCGCCGGGACAGGAAGACCTAGCTGGCTACACCTTC
CDR3 protein: CASSSPGQEDLAGYTF
V gene: TRBV28
clone size: -
D gene: TRBD1
J gene: TRBJ1-2

CDR3 DNA: TGTGCCAGCAGCTTACCCCCCGGGACCGCTACCTACAATGAGCAGTTCTTC
CDR3 protein: CASSLPPGTATYNEQFF
V gene: TRBV7-2
clone size: few
D gene: -
J gene: TRBJ2-1

CDR3 DNA: TGCAGTGCTCCCATTAGGAGGGACGGCAATGAGCAGTTCTTC
CDR3 protein: CSAPIRRDGNEQFF
V gene: TRBV20-1
clone size: once
D gene: -
J gene: TRBJ2-1

CDR3 DNA: TGTGTCAGCAGTATCCTCTACGAGCAGTACTTC
CDR3 protein: CVSSILYEQYF
V gene: TRBV28
clone size: -
D gene: -
J gene: TRBJ2-7

CDR3 DNA: TGCAGCGTTTCCGGGACTAGCGGGGGGCTCAGTTCCTACAATGAGCAGTTCTTC
CDR3 protein: CSVSGTSGGLSSYNEQFF
V gene: TRBV29-1
clone size: few
D gene: TRBD2
J gene: TRBJ2-1

CDR3 DNA: TGTGCCAGCCATGCTGTCGGGGCTGATGATGCAGATACGCAGTATTTT
CDR3 protein: CASHAVGADDADTQYF
V gene: TRBV12-3/TRBV12-4
clone size: -
D gene: -
J gene: TRBJ2-3

CDR3 DNA: TGTGCCAGCAATCCGGACAGTATGTACAATGAGCAGTTCTTC
CDR3 protein: CASNPDSMYNEQFF
V gene: TRBV12-3/TRBV12-4
clone size: few
D gene: -
J gene: TRBJ2-1

CDR3 DNA: TGTGCCAGCGCCAATGGGGGGTCCTCAAAACCTAATGAGCAGTTCTTC
CDR3 protein: CASANGGSSKPNEQFF
V gene: TRBV6-6
clone size: -
D gene: -
J gene: TRBJ2-1

CDR3 DNA: TGTGCCAGCAGCCCTCTCGTAGAGTTAGGTACCGGGGAGCTGTTTTTT
CDR3 protein: CASSPLVELGTGELFF
V gene: TRBV4-2
clone size: few
D gene: -
J gene: TRBJ2-2

CDR3 DNA: TGTGCCAGCAGTTTTCGGTCGGGACTCATCCACGAGCAGTACTTC
CDR3 protein: CASSFRSGLIHEQYF
V gene: TRBV12-3/TRBV12-4
clone size: -
D gene: -
J gene: TRBJ2-7

CDR3 DNA: TGTGCCAGCAGTGGACAAACCAAGATCAGAGAGACCCAGTACTTC
CDR3 protein: CASSGQTKIRETQYF
V gene: TRBV12-3/TRBV12-4
clone size: -
D gene: -
J gene: TRBJ2-5

CDR3 DNA: TGTGCCAGCAGCCCCCGCCGGGGGGGCCCACAAGAGACCCAGTACTTC
CDR3 protein: CASSPRRGGPQETQYF
V gene: TRBV28
clone size: few
D gene: TRBD2
J gene: TRBJ2-5

CDR3 DNA: TGTGCCAGCAGCGCGACCCCGGGGGCTAATGAAAAACTGTTTTTT
CDR3 protein: CASSATPGANEKLFF
V gene: TRBV7-2
clone size: -
D gene: -
J gene: TRBJ1-4

CDR3 DNA: TGTGCCAGCAGCTCGTTCGGAACAGGGGCATACGAGCAGTACTTC
CDR3 protein: CASSSFGTGAYEQYF
V gene: TRBV7-2
clone size: few
D gene: TRBD1
J gene: TRBJ2-7

CDR3 DNA: TGTGCCAGCAGTCGAAATTGGCGGGGTGGCTACACCTTC
CDR3 protein: CASSRNWRGGYTF
V gene: TRBV12-3/TRBV12-4
clone size: -
D gene: -
J gene: TRBJ1-2

CDR3 DNA: TGTGCCAGCAGCCCTATATCTAGCGGGGCGGCCTACGAGCAGTACTTC
CDR3 protein: CASSPISSGAAYEQYF
V gene: TRBV7-8
clone size: few
D gene: TRBD2
J gene: TRBJ2-7

CDR3 DNA: TGCGCCAGCAGCCAAGTTGGTGTAGGGATCAATGAGCAGTTCTTC
CDR3 protein: CASSQVGVGINEQFF
V gene: TRBV4-3
clone size: once
D gene: -
J gene: TRBJ2-1

CDR3 DNA: TGTGTCAGCAGCTTGTATGGTGGACTTGACAAATACGAGCAGTACTTC
CDR3 protein: CVSSLYGGLDKYEQYF
V gene: TRBV5-6
clone size: -
D gene: -
J gene: TRBJ2-7

CDR3 DNA: TGCAGCGTCGCGGCAGGTTCAGATACGCAGTATTTT
CDR3 protein: CSVAAGSDTQYF
V gene: TRBV29-1
clone size: many
D gene: -
J gene: TRBJ2-3

CDR3 DNA: TGTGCCAGCAGCCAAGGGTGGACAGGGGCTATCTACGAGCAGTACTTC
CDR3 protein: CASSQGWTGAIYEQYF
V gene: TRBV14
clone size: -
D gene: TRBD1
J gene: TRBJ2-7

CDR3 DNA: TGCAGTGCTAGAGCTGAGAGGAAGGCAGATGAAAAACTGTTTTTT
CDR3 protein: CSARAERKADEKLFF
V gene: TRBV20-1
clone size: -
D gene: -
J gene: TRBJ1-4

CDR3 DNA: TGTGCCACAGAAGCGGGGGGACTTCAAGAGACCCAGTACTTC
CDR3 protein: CATEAGGLQETQYF
V gene: TRBV10-3
clone size: few
D gene: TRBD2
J gene: TRBJ2-5

CDR3 DNA: TGTGCCAGCAGTTTATGGCAGGGGTGGAATCAGCCCCAGCATTTT
CDR3 protein: CASSLWQGWNQPQHF
V gene: TRBV28
clone size: -
D gene: -
J gene: TRBJ1-5

CDR3 DNA: TGTGCCAGCAGCCCGGGACAGGGGAGGCTAAACTATGGCTACACCTTC
CDR3 protein: CASSPGQGRLNYGYTF
V gene: TRBV6-5
clone size: -
D gene: TRBD1
J gene: TRBJ1-2

CDR3 DNA: TGCGCCAGCACCCAGGAGGCTAGCGGGGGGGGAGATACGCAGTATTTT
CDR3 protein: CASTQEASGGGDTQYF
V gene: TRBV5-1
clone size: -
D gene: TRBD2
J gene: TRBJ2-3

CDR3 DNA: TGTGCCAGCTACGATCAAGCCCTCTACGAGCAGTACTTC
CDR3 protein: CASYDQALYEQYF
V gene: TRBV2
clone size: few
D gene: -
J gene: TRBJ2-7

CDR3 DNA: TGTGCCAGCAAATCTGGGCCAGTGAACACCGGGGAGCTGTTTTTT
CDR3 protein: CASKSGPVNTGELFF
V gene: TRBV12-3/TRBV12-4
clone size: few
D gene: -
J gene: TRBJ2-2

CDR3 DNA: TGCGCCAGCAGCCAAACCGGGACAGGGTTCTACGAGCAGTACTTT
CDR3 protein: CASSQTGTGFYEQYF
V gene: TRBV4-1
clone size: few
D gene: TRBD1
J gene: TRBJ2-7

CDR3 DNA: TGTGCCAGCAGTTTTACTAGCATTTACACAGATACGCAGTATTTT
CDR3 protein: CASSFTSIYTDTQYF
V gene: TRBV12-3/TRBV12-4
clone size: few
D gene: -
J gene: TRBJ2-3

CDR3 DNA: TGTGCCAGCAGCGTCATGAAGGGGGCCGAGACCCAGTACTTC
CDR3 protein: CASSVMKGAETQYF
V gene: TRBV7-2
clone size: -
D gene: TRBD1
J gene: TRBJ2-5

CDR3 DNA: TGTGCCAGCAGTGAATTAGTAGTTATTGCCTACGAGCAGTACTTC
CDR3 protein: CASSELVVIAYEQYF
V gene: TRBV6-1
clone size: few
D gene: -
J gene: TRBJ2-7

CDR3 DNA: TGTGCCAGCAGCGGCGCTTCGCAGTCACTTCCCTACAATGAGCAGTTCTTC
CDR3 protein: CASSGASQSLPYNEQFF
V gene: TRBV11-2
clone size: -
D gene: -
J gene: TRBJ2-1